A selection of T cell receptor beta chains follows, all from one sample in a study of cytomegalovirus exposure and HLA in healthy donors. Sequencing used immunoSEQ multiplex PCR; TCRdb keeps in-frame clones, though not all of them. Seen here are a few hundred thousand clones, 84% observed once, and the top ten hold roughly 2%. Material: PBMCs. Receptors were obtained from a woman aged 40 to 49 in good health and CMV-seropositive. Both conserved end residues are trimmed from each CDR3. The order of the fields is V gene, J gene, CDR3 protein.

V: TRBV7-3; J: TRBJ1-2; CDR3: ASSFRDKRDYGYT
V: TRBV30; J: TRBJ2-3; CDR3: AWSGVRGDTQY
V: TRBV10-3; J: TRBJ2-2; CDR3: AIENGEGNTGELF
V: TRBV7-7; J: TRBJ2-3; CDR3: ASSRGTGAGDTQY
V: TRBV7-8; J: TRBJ2-3; CDR3: ASSTLDSPGTDTQY
V: TRBV4-1; J: TRBJ2-4; CDR3: ASSPGTVILAKNIQY
V: TRBV6-5; J: TRBJ1-5; CDR3: ASSSKGGNQPQH
V: TRBV2; J: TRBJ1-5; CDR3: ASSEGIAQH
V: TRBV29-1; J: TRBJ1-2; CDR3: SVLGQGFPYT
V: TRBV7-2; J: TRBJ2-2; CDR3: ASSLFRGLSTGELF
V: TRBV28; J: TRBJ2-1; CDR3: ASSSSGSSYNEQF
V: TRBV5-4; J: TRBJ1-1; CDR3: ASSFAGTLYTEAF
V: TRBV28; J: TRBJ1-4; CDR3: ATSTGERATNEKLF
V: TRBV9; J: TRBJ2-5; CDR3: ASSSGLGQEY
V: TRBV6-9; J: -; CDR3: ASSDRWGGYEQY
V: TRBV6-5; J: TRBJ2-5; CDR3: ASSKGGLGETQY
V: TRBV5-1; J: TRBJ1-2; CDR3: ASSSEGRGGYGYT
V: TRBV7-9; J: TRBJ1-4; CDR3: ASSLLSEKLF
V: TRBV7-8; J: TRBJ2-5; CDR3: ASKLIQETQY
V: TRBV7-2; J: TRBJ1-6; CDR3: ASRLRTGGNYNSPLH
V: TRBV4-1; J: TRBJ2-1; CDR3: ASSQGSEQF
V: TRBV15; J: TRBJ2-7; CDR3: ATSRDGDNEQY
V: TRBV6-5; J: TRBJ2-7; CDR3: ASSLSGVSYEQY
V: TRBV9; J: TRBJ2-1; CDR3: ASSISGIPQEQF
V: TRBV14; J: TRBJ2-7; CDR3: ASSQENRGPYEQY
V: TRBV7-8; J: TRBJ2-7; CDR3: ASTMAQTSGDTYEQY
V: TRBV6-1; J: TRBJ2-6; CDR3: ASSAQGLAATGANVLT